Presented here are 11 T cell receptor beta chains from one specimen sequenced in a study of beta chain features in type 1 diabetes. Sequenced material consisted of expressed TCRB transcripts (all of the isolated RNA was reverse transcribed). The assay was immunoSEQ multiplex PCR, and TCRdb's table has in-frame clones only and misses some. Here the sample spans hundreds of thousands of clones, about 14% being singletons. The source material was naive CD4+ T cells from blood. These receptors came from a man aged 18 to 29 in good health.

The V and J genes are TRBV4-1 and TRBJ2-7; 8 bases are shared with TRBD2. The CDR3 has 15 amino acids. Germline V CDR1 and CDR2: MGHRA, YSYEKL. V was clipped by 1 base and J by 6 bases; unmatched bases: 8. In nucleotides, the CDR3 is TGCGCCAGCAGCCAAGCCGCGGGACTAGAGGGCGAGCAGTACTTC. Amino acids: CASSQAAGLEGEQYF.

This clone was seen a few times. The CDR3 reads CASSQGPAGDTGTQYF. DNA of the CDR3: TGTGCCAGCAGCCAAGGGCCAGCGGGAGATACAGGGACCCAGTACTTC. The chain is built from TRBV4-2 and TRBJ2-5; TRBD2 matches at 8 bases. Unmatched junction bases numbered 11, after V lost 1 base and J lost 7 bases. The CDR3 is 16 residues long. CDR1 is LGHNA, CDR2 YNFKEQ, per germline.

This clone was picked up a small number of times. This rearrangement joins TRBV13 to TRBJ1-4, with D maybe TRBD1 (6 bases). The V gene's germline CDR1 is PRHDT and CDR2 FYEKMQ (reference sequence). The germline V and J ends were trimmed by 3 bases and 8 bases, with 13 bases remaining between them. This CDR3 has 14 residues. In DNA, the CDR3 is TGTGCCAGCAGCTTCCGCGACAGGAGAGAAAAACTGTTTTTT. Translation: CASSFRDRREKLFF. Full variable domain (outside the CDR3, taken from reference TRBV13 and TRBJ1-4): AAGVIQSPRHLIKEKRETATLKCYPIPRHDTVYWYQQGPGQDPQFLISFYEKMQSDKGSIPDRFSAQQFSDYHSELNMSSLELGDSALYFCASSFRDRREKLFFGSGTQLSVL.

This clone was seen a few times. The V call is TRBV5-1, the J call TRBJ2-1; 8 nucleotides agree with TRBD2. The CDR3 sequence is 15 residues long. Germline CDR1 and CDR2: SGHRS and YFSETQ. The V gene end was trimmed by 0 bases and the J gene end by 6 bases; junction bases not matched to a gene: 5. CDR3 amino acids: CASSLGASGFNEQFF. For the CDR3, the DNA is TGCGCCAGCAGCTTGGGGGCTAGCGGGTTCAATGAGCAGTTCTTC.

This clone appeared a few times. The CDR3 region has the DNA TGTGCCAGCAGGACTACAGGGACCGACACCGGGGAGCTGTTTTTT. This translates into CASRTTGTDTGELFF. The V gene is TRBV6-6, the J gene TRBJ2-2; perhaps TRBD1 as D (6 bases). Trimming took 6 bases from V and 3 from J, leaving 14 bases between them. Germline V gene lookup returns CDR1 MNHNY and CDR2 SVGAGI (reference sequence). The CDR3 runs 15 residues.

This clone was found a few times. J is TRBJ1-1 and V is TRBV29-1, with unresolved D. Per the germline V gene, CDR1 is SQVTM and CDR2 is ANQGSEA. There are 12 residues in the CDR3. V lost 3 bases and J 1 base, leaving 6 bases between the germline ends. The DNA for the CDR3 is TGCAGCGTTGACCAGACGAACACTGAAGCTTTCTTT. This encodes CSVDQTNTEAFF.

This clone was counted a few times. The J gene is TRBJ2-6, the V gene TRBV29-1; TRBD1 aligns across 9 bases. This CDR3 contains 18 residues. Per germline, CDR1 SQVTM and CDR2 ANQGSEA. Trimming at V came to 0 bases and at J to 2 bases, leaving 8 bases not matched to a gene. Here the CDR3 reads CSVEDQYRGRTGANVLTF. The CDR3 DNA follows: TGCAGCGTTGAAGATCAATACAGGGGGCGAACTGGGGCCAACGTCCTGACTTTC.

Concerning this clone: The germline gene is not matched at one end of the junction; a read error may be the cause. The chain employs TRBV6-6 and TRBJ1-2; D is unclear. This CDR3 region has 12 residues. Germline V lookup: CDR1 MNHNY, CDR2 SVGAGI (reference sequence). CDR3 bases: TGTGCCAGCAGCCCTGACGGCCGCAGGCCTTTCTTC. Translation: CASSPDGRRPFF.

A few counts support this clone. J is TRBJ2-3 and V is TRBV7-8; D may be TRBD1 (6 bases). Germline-derived CDR1 and CDR2 are SGHVS and FQNEAQ. V was clipped by 1 base and J by 8 bases, with 16 bases between them. The CDR3 is made up of 15 amino acids. This CDR3 is CASSLDRQALGTQYF. CDR3 DNA: TGTGCCAGCAGCTTAGATAGACAGGCTTTAGGTACGCAGTATTTT.

The V gene is TRBV21-1, the J gene TRBJ1-2. TRBV21-1 is described as a pseudogene. The CDR3 spans 17 residues. As DNA, the CDR3 is TGTGCCAGCAATCTCGAGACCCACCACACCCGGCACTATGGCTACACCTTC. Translating gives CASNLETHHTRHYGYTF.

The chain recombines TRBV30 with TRBJ2-7; 7 positions match TRBD1. The V segment lost 3 bases and the J segment 0 bases; nucleotides outside the gene matches: 5. Germline CDR1 is GTSNPN and CDR2 is SVGIG (reference sequence). This CDR3 region has 14 residues. This CDR3 reads CAWSPQGSSYEQYF. The DNA for the CDR3 is TGTGCCTGGAGCCCACAGGGGAGCTCCTACGAGCAGTACTTC.